The text below deals with one T cell receptor beta chain. No antigen is known for it. Primers for the PCR totalled 60 Vbeta and 13 Jbeta. Clones were read by immunoSEQ multiplex PCR, and TCRdb kept only the in-frame ones, dropping some. The sample holds around 160,000 clones, over 75% seen once. The data belong to a study of cytomegalovirus exposure and HLA in healthy donors. Findings and caveats of the study: Most TCR sequences were seen very rarely across donors, but some public TCRs occurred in many. Per published accounts, TCR beta sequences correctly predicted the HLA-A and HLA-B alleles of most subjects.

The receptor's source is a man younger than 35 in good health and CMV-seropositive. The sequenced sample consisted of PBMCs.

CDR3: CASSPAEGRVRETQYF. The CDR3 DNA is TGTGCCAGCAGCCCGGCGGAGGGGCGCGTCCGTGAGACCCAGTACTTC. The J gene is TRBJ2-7, the V gene TRBV7-9; possibly TRBD2 for D (6 bases). Matching the DNA end better, TRBJ2-5 makes the J call doubtful. The CDR3 length is 16 residues. Germline values: CDR1 SEHNR, CDR2 FQNEAQ (reference sequence).